This TCR beta chain comes out of a study of blood T cells in healthy people across ages. A second PCR, run for about 6 to 12 cycles, used a sample-barcoded 5' primer plus a J-beta primer mix. TCRdb re-derived calls from the 5' RACE reads in MiXCR, one entry per CDR3 protein. The sample consists of over 1.5 million distinct CDR3 sequences, 49% of them appearing once. This clonotype was observed once. Its antigen is not identified. General observations from the study: Investigators viewed diversity estimates from one million T cells as underestimates, the study reported. Any conclusive comparison of naive versus antigen-experienced cells was prevented by using unsorted PBMCs.

CDR1 is KGHSH and CDR2 is LQKENI in the germline V gene. The CDR3 loop spans 14 amino acids. V was pared by 3 bases and J by 8 bases, with 11 bases between. Total RNA extracted from each sample amounted to at least 6 micrograms. This rearrangement joins TRBV18 to TRBJ1-6; perhaps TRBD1 as D (6 bases). This receptor was taken from a middle-aged woman in good health. Sample: blood. The chain's CDR3 is CASSPGGGDSPLHF. CDR3 DNA sequence: TGTGCCAGCTCACCGGGGGGCGGCGATTCACCCCTCCACTTT.